Detailed here is one T cell receptor beta chain. Its antigen is not identified. Trimming took 0 bases from V and 3 from J, leaving 18 bases between them. Germline V gives CDR1 SGHTA, CDR2 FQGNSA. The CDR3 is 17 amino acids. This entry belongs to a study of cytomegalovirus exposure and HLA in healthy donors. The donors formed part of the approximately 120-subject validation cohort, distinct from the roughly 670-subject first cohort. Assay used: immunoSEQ multiplex PCR; TCRdb lists only in-frame clones, some missing. The sample lists over 150,000 clones, roughly 86% occurring once. Study observations and caveats: Cytomegalovirus status was reportedly diagnosed by the classifier with high sensitivity and specificity. The study designated roughly 150 TCR beta chains cytomegalovirus-associated.

This chain joins TRBV7-2 and TRBJ2-7; weak D call: TRBD2 (7 bases). The receptor was derived from a woman aged 18-35 years in good health and CMV-seropositive. The sequenced material came from PBMCs. The chain's CDR3 is CASSLARRGAKSYEQYF. The CDR3 DNA sequence: TGTGCCAGCAGCTTAGCGCGTCGGGGGGCGAAAAGCTACGAGCAGTACTTC.